A selection of T cell receptor beta chains follows, all from one sample in a study of human T cells and chemical hapten exposure. TCRdb reprocessed the RACE reads with MiXCR, giving one entry per CDR3 protein. The sample lists 300,000 to 400,000 distinct CDR3 sequences; around 5.5% were seen once. Sequenced here: whole blood, sampled in connection with sensitization to the hapten diphenylcyclopropenone (DPC). The receptors come from a woman aged 45-65 years with alopecia areata. Some clones in this sample may be carry-over from other donors' samples. Both conserved end residues are part of each CDR3.

j_call: TRBJ2-7; v_call: TRBV3-1; cdr3_aa: CASSNRGTAYEQYF
j_call: TRBJ2-1; v_call: TRBV7-9; cdr3_aa: CASGPNTDEQFF
j_call: TRBJ2-2; v_call: TRBV29-1; cdr3_aa: CSVLLTSGITGELFF
j_call: TRBJ2-3; v_call: TRBV7-9; cdr3_aa: CASSLGGGPSTDTQYF
j_call: TRBJ1-1; v_call: TRBV5-1; cdr3_aa: CASSKDHVRAPEAFF
j_call: TRBJ2-1; v_call: TRBV20-1; cdr3_aa: CSARGELVNEQFF
j_call: TRBJ1-1; v_call: TRBV5-1; cdr3_aa: CASSLETGDTEAFF
j_call: TRBJ1-2; v_call: TRBV3-1; cdr3_aa: CASSSSWGYTF
j_call: TRBJ2-3; v_call: TRBV29-1; cdr3_aa: CSVETGTRTDTQYF
j_call: TRBJ2-6; v_call: TRBV29-1; cdr3_aa: CSVEAPGYGANVLTF
j_call: TRBJ2-1; v_call: TRBV28; cdr3_aa: CASSARDWNGEQFF
j_call: TRBJ2-2; v_call: TRBV9; cdr3_aa: CASRPGHSNTGELFF
j_call: TRBJ2-1; v_call: TRBV6-1; cdr3_aa: CASSYLGGIEQFF
j_call: TRBJ2-3; v_call: TRBV10-3; cdr3_aa: CAISEEHYTDTQYF
j_call: TRBJ2-5; v_call: TRBV9; cdr3_aa: CASSARTGETQYF
j_call: TRBJ2-3; v_call: TRBV7-8; cdr3_aa: CASSPTSDRAGTDTQYF
j_call: TRBJ2-3; v_call: TRBV7-6; cdr3_aa: CASSPGHVNTDTQYF
j_call: TRBJ1-1; v_call: TRBV30; cdr3_aa: CAWRPNTEAFF
j_call: TRBJ2-7; v_call: TRBV6-2/TRBV6-3; cdr3_aa: CASSYNLRVGHTERQYF
j_call: TRBJ2-3; v_call: TRBV3-1; cdr3_aa: CASSQGISSGGTHDTQYF
j_call: TRBJ1-6; v_call: TRBV5-4; cdr3_aa: CASSAGGGVNSPLHF
j_call: TRBJ2-1; v_call: TRBV5-4; cdr3_aa: CASSLSLGAGINEQFF
j_call: TRBJ2-1; v_call: TRBV2; cdr3_aa: CASRSLPGQGDNEQFF
j_call: TRBJ2-5; v_call: TRBV12-3/TRBV12-4; cdr3_aa: CASSLRTGGAETQYF
j_call: TRBJ2-1; v_call: TRBV2; cdr3_aa: CASSADRSSFVEQFF